The clone carrying this T cell receptor beta chain was observed a handful of times. One entry per CDR3 protein, called by TCRdb with MiXCR from the 5' RACE reads. In the table there are hundreds of thousands of distinct CDR3 sequences, about a fifth of which are singletons. The sample is drawn from a study of T-cell memory formation after mild COVID-19. This CDR3 contains 14 residues. Trimming left V 5 bases short and J 6 bases short, with 14 bases between. Germline assignment: CDR1 SEHNR and CDR2 FQNEAQ (reference sequence). The rearrangement joins TRBV7-9 to TRBJ2-1; D perhaps matches TRBD1 (5 bases). This clonotype was sampled from an adult woman who had mild COVID-19 (a few samples of this study predate the infection). Cell type and time point are not known. Sequenced material: PBMCs or a T cell subset sorted from them (not recorded which). This CDR3 is CASSPKGQSNEQFF. CDR3 DNA: TGTGCCAGCAGCCCTAAGGGGCAAAGCAATGAGCAGTTCTTC.